The clone carrying this TCR beta chain was seen only a few times. Its target is not known. Via MiXCR, TCRdb re-called the 5' RACE reads, giving one row per CDR3 protein. In the table there are around 250,000 distinct CDR3 sequences, 15% to 20% of which are singletons. The data derive from a study of T-cell memory formation after mild COVID-19. V was pared by 3 bases and J by 2 bases, with 5 bases of the junction left unmatched. The CDR3 loop spans 15 amino acids. The V gene's germline CDR1 is SNHLY and CDR2 FYNNEI. Study-level results: Day 15 to 85 contracting clones showed balanced CD4/CD8; day 15 to 37 expanders favored CD4+. Among clones peaking at day 37 in the second wave, SARS-CoV-2 specificity remained unconfirmed.

The receptor's source is a man between 18 and 35 years old who had mild COVID-19 (a few samples of this study predate the infection). Cell type and time point are not known. The chain carries TRBV2 and TRBJ2-7; 9 bases align to TRBD1. Sequenced sample: PBMCs or a T cell subset sorted from them (not recorded which). CDR3 region: CASSDGRDRAYEQYF. CDR3 nucleotide sequence: TGTGCCAGCAGTGACGGAAGGGACAGGGCCTACGAGCAGTACTTC.